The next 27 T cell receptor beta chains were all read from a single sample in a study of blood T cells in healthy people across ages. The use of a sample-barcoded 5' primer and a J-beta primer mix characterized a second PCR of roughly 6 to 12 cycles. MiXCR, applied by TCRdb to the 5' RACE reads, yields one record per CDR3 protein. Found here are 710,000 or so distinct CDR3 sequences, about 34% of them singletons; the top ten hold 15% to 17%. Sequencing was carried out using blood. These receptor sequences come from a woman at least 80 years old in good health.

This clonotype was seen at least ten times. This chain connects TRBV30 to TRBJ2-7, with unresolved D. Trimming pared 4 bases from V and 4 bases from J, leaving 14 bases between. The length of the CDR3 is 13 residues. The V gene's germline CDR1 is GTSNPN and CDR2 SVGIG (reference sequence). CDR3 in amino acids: CAWNQEMGYEQYF. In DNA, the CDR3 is TGTGCCTGGAATCAGGAAATGGGTTACGAGCAGTACTTC.

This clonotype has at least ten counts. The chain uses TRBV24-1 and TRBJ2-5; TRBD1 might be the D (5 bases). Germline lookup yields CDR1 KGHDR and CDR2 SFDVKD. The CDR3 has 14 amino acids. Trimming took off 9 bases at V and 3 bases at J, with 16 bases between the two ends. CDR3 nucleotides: TGTGCCACCGCGGTATCAGGGATAGAAGAGACCCAGTACTTC. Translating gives CATAVSGIEETQYF.

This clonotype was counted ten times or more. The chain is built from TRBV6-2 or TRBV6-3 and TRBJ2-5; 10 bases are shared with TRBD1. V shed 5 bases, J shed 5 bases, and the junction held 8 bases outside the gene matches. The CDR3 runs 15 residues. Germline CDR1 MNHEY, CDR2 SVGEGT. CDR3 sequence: CASSLTGTGVETQYF. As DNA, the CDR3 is TGTGCCAGCAGTCTGACCGGGACAGGGGTGGAGACCCAGTACTTC.

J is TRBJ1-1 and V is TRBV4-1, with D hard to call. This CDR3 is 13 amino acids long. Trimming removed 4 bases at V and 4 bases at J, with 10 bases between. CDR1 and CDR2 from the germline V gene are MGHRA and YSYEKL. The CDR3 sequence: CASSPEWGTEAFF. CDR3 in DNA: TGCGCCAGCAGCCCGGAATGGGGCACTGAAGCTTTCTTT.

This CDR3 reads CASRLSNTGELFF. CDR3 coding DNA: TGTGCCAGCAGACTATCGAACACCGGGGAGCTGTTTTTT. The V gene is TRBV6-2 or TRBV6-3, the J gene TRBJ2-2; D gene unclear. V shed 6 bases and J shed 0 bases, with 5 bases lying between them. Germline CDR1 and CDR2: MNHEY and SVGEGT. This CDR3 region has 13 residues.

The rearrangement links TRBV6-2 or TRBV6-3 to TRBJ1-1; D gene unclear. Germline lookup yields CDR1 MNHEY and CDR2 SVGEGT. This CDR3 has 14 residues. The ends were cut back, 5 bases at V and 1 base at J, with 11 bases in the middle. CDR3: CASSRNHQNTEAFF. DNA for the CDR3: TGTGCCAGCAGTCGAAATCACCAGAACACTGAAGCTTTCTTT.

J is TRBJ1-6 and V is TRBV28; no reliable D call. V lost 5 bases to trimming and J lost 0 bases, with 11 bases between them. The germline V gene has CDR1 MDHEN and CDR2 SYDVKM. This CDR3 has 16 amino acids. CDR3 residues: CASSRGVSSYNSPLHF. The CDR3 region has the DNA TGTGCCAGCAGTCGTGGAGTAAGCTCCTATAATTCACCCCTCCACTTT.

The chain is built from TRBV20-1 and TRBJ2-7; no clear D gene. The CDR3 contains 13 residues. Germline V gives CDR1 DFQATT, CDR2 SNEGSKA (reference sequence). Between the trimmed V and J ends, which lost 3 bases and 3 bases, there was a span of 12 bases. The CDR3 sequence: CSARGKGYYEQYF. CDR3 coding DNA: TGCAGTGCTAGGGGGAAGGGATACTACGAGCAGTACTTC.

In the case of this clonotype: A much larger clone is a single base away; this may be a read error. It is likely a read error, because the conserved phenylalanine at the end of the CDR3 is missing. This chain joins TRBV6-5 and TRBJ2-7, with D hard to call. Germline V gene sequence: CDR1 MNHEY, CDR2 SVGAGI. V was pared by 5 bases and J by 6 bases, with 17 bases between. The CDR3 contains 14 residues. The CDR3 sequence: CASSRLGSSREQYC. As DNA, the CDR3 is TGTGCCAGCAGTCGACTGGGCTCGTCGCGCGAGCAGTACTGC.

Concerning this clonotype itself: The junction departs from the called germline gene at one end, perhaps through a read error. The CDR3 DNA reads as TGTGCCATCAGCCCGGTAGAGGGGTCCTCCTACGAGCAGTATTTC. Protein sequence: CAISPVEGSSYEQYF. The chain links TRBV10-3 to TRBJ2-7; possibly TRBD1 or TRBD2 for D (5 bases each). Per the germline V gene, CDR1 is ENHRY and CDR2 is SYGVKD. This CDR3 spans 15 amino acids.

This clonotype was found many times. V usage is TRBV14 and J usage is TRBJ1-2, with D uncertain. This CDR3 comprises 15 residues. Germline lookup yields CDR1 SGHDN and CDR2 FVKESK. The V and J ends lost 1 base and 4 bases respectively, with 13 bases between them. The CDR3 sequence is CASSQVPDPRYGYTF. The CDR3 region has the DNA TGTGCCAGCAGCCAAGTCCCCGATCCCCGCTATGGCTACACCTTC.

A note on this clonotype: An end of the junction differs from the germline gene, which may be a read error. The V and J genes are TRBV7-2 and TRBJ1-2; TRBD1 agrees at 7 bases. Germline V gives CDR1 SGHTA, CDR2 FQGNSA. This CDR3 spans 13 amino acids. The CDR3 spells CAGRGQAAHGYTF. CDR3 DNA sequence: TGTGCCGGCAGAGGACAGGCAGCGCATGGCTACACCTTC.

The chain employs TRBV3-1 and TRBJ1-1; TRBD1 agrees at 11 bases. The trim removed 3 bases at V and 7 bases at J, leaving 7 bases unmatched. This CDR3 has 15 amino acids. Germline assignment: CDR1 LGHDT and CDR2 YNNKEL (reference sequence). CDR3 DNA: TGTGCCAGCAGCCAGGGAGGGACAGGGGGGATTGAAGCTTTCTTT. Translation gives CASSQGGTGGIEAFF.

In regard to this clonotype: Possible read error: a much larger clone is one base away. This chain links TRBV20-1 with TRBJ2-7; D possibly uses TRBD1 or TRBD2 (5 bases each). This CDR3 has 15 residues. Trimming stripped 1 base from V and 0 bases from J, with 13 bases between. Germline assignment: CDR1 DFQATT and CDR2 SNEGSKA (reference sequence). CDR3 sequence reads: CSARGPGGNSYEQYF. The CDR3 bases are TGCAGTGCTAGAGGGCCTGGGGGTAACTCCTACGAGCAGTACTTC.

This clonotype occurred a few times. CDR3 nucleotide sequence: TGTGCCAGCAGCCGCGACAGGGGGAGGTGGGAAAAACTGTTTTTT. It encodes CASSRDRGRWEKLFF. The rearrangement joins TRBV7-9 to TRBJ1-4, with TRBD1 matching 9 bases. This CDR3 region has 15 residues. CDR1 is SEHNR and CDR2 is FQNEAQ in the germline V gene (reference sequence). Germline trimming cut 5 bases from V and 8 bases from J; bases unmatched to any gene: 9.

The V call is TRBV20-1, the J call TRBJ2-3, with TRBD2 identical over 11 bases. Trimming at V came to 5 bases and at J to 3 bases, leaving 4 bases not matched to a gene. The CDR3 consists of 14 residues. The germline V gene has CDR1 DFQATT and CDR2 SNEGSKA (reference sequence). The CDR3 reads CSAPTSGRTDTQYF. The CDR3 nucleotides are TGCAGTGCTCCAACTAGCGGGAGAACAGATACGCAGTATTTT.

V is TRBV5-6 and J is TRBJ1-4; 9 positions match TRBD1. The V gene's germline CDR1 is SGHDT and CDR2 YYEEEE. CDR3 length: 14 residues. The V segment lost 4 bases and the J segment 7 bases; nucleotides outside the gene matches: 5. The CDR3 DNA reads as TGTGCCAGCAGCGCAGGGACAGGGCTTGAAAAACTGTTTTTT. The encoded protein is CASSAGTGLEKLFF. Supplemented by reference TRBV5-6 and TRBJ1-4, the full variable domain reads DAGVTQSPTHLIKTRGQQVTLRCSPKSGHDTVSWYQQALGQGPQFIFQYYEEEERQRGNFPDRFSGHQFPNYSSELNVNALLLGDSALYLCASSAGTGLEKLFFGSGTQLSVL.

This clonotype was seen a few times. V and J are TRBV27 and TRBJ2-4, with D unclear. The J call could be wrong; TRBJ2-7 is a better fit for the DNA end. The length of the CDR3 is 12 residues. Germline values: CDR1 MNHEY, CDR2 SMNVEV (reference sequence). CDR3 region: CASSYGGDEQYF. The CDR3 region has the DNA TGTGCCAGCAGTTACGGTGGGGACGAGCAGTACTTC.

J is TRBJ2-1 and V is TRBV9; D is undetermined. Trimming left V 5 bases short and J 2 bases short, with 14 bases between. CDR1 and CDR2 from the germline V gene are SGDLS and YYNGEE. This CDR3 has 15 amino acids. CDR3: CASSPLPLTYNEQFF. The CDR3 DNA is TGTGCCAGCAGTCCCTTACCCTTGACCTACAATGAGCAGTTCTTC.

The CDR3 loop reads CAWSYVVLPNDGYTF. CDR3 DNA sequence: TGTGCCTGGAGCTATGTGGTGCTCCCTAATGATGGCTACACCTTC. The chain is built from TRBV30 and TRBJ1-2, with D hard to call. V was trimmed by 3 bases and J by 6 bases, leaving 20 bases between them. CDR1 is GTSNPN and CDR2 is SVGIG in the germline V gene (reference sequence). CDR3 length equals 15 residues.

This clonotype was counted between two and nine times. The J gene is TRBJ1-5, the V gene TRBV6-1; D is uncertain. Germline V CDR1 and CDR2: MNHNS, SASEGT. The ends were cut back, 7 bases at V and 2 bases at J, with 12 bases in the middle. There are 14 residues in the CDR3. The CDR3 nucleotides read TGTGCCAGCAACTCGTGGGCAGGCAATCAGCCCCAGCATTTT. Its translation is CASNSWAGNQPQHF.

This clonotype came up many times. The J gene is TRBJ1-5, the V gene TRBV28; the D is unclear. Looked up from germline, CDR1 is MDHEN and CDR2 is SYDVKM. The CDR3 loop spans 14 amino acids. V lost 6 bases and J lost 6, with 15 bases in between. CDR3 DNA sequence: TGTGCCAGCAGAGTACACAACGGCGGTCAGCCCCAGCATTTT. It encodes CASRVHNGGQPQHF.

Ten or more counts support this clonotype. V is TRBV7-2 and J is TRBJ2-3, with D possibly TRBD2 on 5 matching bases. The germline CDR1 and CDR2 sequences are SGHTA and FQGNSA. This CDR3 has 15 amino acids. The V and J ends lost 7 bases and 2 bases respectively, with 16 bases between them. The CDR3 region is CASTPRSRDTDTQYF. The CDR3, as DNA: TGTGCCAGCACCCCCCGAAGCCGGGACACAGATACGCAGTATTTT. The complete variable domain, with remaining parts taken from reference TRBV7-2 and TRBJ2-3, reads GAGVSQSPSNKVTEKGKDVELRCDPISGHTALYWYRQSLGQGLEFLIYFQGNSAPDKSGLPSDRFSAERTGGSVSTLTIQRTQQEDSAVYLCASTPRSRDTDTQYFGPGTRLTVL.

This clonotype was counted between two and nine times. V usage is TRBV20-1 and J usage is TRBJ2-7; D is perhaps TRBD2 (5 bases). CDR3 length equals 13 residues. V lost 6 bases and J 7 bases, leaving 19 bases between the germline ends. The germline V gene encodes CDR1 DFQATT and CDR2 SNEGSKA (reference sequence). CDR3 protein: CSARASYTGEQYF. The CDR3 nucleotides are TGCAGTGCCCGGGCCTCGTACACGGGAGAGCAGTACTTC.

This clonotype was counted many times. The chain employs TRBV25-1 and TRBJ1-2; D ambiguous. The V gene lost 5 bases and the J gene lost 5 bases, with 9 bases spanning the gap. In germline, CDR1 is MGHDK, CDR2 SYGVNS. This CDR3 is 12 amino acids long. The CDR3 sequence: CASSSSIYGYTF. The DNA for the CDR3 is TGTGCCAGCAGTAGCAGTATTTATGGCTACACCTTC.

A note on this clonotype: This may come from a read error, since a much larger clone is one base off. CDR3 residues: CDSSPRTSGYEQYF. CDR3 DNA: TGTGACAGCAGTCCACGGACGAGCGGATACGAGCAGTACTTC. V gene TRBV6-2 or TRBV6-3 combines with J gene TRBJ2-7, with D maybe TRBD2 (5 bases). The CDR3 loop spans 14 amino acids. Germline V gene lookup returns CDR1 MNHEY and CDR2 SVGEGT.

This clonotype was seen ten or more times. CDR3 coding DNA: TGTGCCAGCAGCCCTCGGCGGGACTCCTACGAGCAGTACTTC. It encodes CASSPRRDSYEQYF. The chain links TRBV7-8 to TRBJ2-7; D is perhaps TRBD2 (6 bases). The germline V gene encodes CDR1 SGHVS and CDR2 FQNEAQ. The ends were cut back, 5 bases at V and 0 bases at J, with 11 bases in the middle. The CDR3 contains 14 residues.